This TCR beta chain is from a study of cytomegalovirus exposure and HLA in healthy donors. As for this clone: The junction shows a germline mismatch at one end, possibly a read error.

The V gene's germline CDR1 is SGHVS and CDR2 FQNEAQ. This CDR3 spans 14 amino acids. PCR used 60 Vbeta primers and 13 Jbeta primers. The protocol was immunoSEQ multiplex PCR, while the TCRdb copy is restricted to in-frame clones and leaves out a portion. This table has roughly 110,000 clones, over 70% appearing once. The sequenced material came from PBMCs. V usage is TRBV7-8 and J usage is TRBJ1-5, with D unclear. This TCR was recovered from a male donor in good health and CMV-seropositive. In DNA form, the CDR3 reads TGTGCCAGCAGGGGCCGGGGAATTGGTCAGCCCCAGAATTTT. Its translation: CASRGRGIGQPQNF. Full variable domain (rest looked up from reference TRBV7-8 and TRBJ1-5): GAGVSQSPRYKVAKRGQDVALRCDPISGHVSLFWYQQALGQGPEFLTYFQNEAQLDKSGLPSDRFFAERPEGSVSTLKIQRTQQEDSAVYLCASRGRGIGQPQNFGDGTRLSIL.